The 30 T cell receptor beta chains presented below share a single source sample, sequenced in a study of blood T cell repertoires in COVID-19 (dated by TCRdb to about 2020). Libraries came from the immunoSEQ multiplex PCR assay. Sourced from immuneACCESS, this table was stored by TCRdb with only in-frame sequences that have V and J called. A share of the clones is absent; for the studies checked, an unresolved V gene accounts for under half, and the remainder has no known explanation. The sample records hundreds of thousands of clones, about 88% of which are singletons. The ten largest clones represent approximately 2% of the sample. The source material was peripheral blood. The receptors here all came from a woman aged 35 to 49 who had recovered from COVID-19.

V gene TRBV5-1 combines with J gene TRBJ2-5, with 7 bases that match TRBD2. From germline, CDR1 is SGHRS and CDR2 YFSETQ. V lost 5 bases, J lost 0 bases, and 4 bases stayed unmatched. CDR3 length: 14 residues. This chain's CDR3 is CASRGGTYQETQYF. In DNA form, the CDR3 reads TGCGCCAGCAGGGGAGGGACTTACCAAGAGACCCAGTACTTC.

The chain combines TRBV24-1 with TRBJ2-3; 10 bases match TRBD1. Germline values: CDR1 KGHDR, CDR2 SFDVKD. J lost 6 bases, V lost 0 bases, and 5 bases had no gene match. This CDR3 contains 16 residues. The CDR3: CATSDLETGGGDTQYF. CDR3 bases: TGTGCCACCAGTGATTTGGAGACAGGGGGCGGCGATACGCAGTATTTT.

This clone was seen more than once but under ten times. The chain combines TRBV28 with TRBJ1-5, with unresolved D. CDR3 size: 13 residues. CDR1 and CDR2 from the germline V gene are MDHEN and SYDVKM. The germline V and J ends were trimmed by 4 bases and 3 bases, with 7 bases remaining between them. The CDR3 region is CASSSPNNQPQHF. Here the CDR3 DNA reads TGTGCCAGCAGTTCCCCCAACAATCAGCCCCAGCATTTT.

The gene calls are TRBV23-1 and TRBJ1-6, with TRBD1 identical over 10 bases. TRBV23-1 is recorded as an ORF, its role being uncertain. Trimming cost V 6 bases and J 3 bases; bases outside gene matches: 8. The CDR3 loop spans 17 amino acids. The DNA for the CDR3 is TGCGCCAGCAGCCCAGGACAGGGGGTTTTCTATAATTCACCCCTCCACTTT. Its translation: CASSPGQGVFYNSPLHF.

The CDR3 DNA reads as TGTGCCAGCAGCTTGGGGGGGGGCGGAAAAAAACTGTTTTTT. Translating it yields CASSLGGGGKKLFF. The chain joins TRBV27 to TRBJ1-4, with D perhaps matching TRBD1 (6 bases). Germline values: CDR1 MNHEY, CDR2 SMNVEV (reference sequence). This CDR3 is built from 14 residues. The ends were cut back, 6 bases at V and 9 bases at J, with 17 bases in the middle. Using reference TRBV27 and TRBJ1-4 for the parts outside the CDR3, the full variable domain is EAQVTQNPRYLITVTGKKLTVTCSQNMNHEYMSWYRQDPGLGLRQIYYSMNVEVTDKGDVPEGYKVSRKEKRNFPLILESPSPNQTSLYFCASSLGGGGKKLFFGSGTQLSVL.

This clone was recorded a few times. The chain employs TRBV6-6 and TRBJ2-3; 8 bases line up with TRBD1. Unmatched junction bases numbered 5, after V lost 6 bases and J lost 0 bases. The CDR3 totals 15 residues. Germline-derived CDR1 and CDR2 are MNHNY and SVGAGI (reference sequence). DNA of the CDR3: TGTGCCAGCAGCCCCGACAGGGGAAGCACAGATACGCAGTATTTT. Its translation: CASSPDRGSTDTQYF.

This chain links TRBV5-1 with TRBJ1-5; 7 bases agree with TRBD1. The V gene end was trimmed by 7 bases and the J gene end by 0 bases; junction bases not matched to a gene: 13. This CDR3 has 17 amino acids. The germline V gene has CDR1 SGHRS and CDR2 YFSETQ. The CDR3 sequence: CASHTGQQKNSNQPQHF. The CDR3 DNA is TGCGCCAGCCACACGGGACAGCAAAAAAATAGCAATCAGCCCCAGCATTTT.

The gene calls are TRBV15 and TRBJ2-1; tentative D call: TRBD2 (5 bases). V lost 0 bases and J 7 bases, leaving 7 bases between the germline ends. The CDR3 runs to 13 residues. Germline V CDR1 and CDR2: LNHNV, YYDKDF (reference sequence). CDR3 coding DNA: TGTGCCACCAGCAGAGAGGAGGATAATGAGCAGTTCTTC. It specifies CATSREEDNEQFF.

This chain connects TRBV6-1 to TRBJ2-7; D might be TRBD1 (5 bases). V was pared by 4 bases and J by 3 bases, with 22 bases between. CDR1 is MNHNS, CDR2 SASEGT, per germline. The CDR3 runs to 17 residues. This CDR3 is CASSGQGIYYYYYEQYF. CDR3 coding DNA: TGTGCCAGCAGTGGGCAGGGTATCTACTACTACTACTACGAGCAGTACTTC.

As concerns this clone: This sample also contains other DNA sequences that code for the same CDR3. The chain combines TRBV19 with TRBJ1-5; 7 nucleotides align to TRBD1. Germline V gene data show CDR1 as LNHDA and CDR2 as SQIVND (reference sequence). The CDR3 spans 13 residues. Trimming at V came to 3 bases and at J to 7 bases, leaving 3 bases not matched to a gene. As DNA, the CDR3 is TGTGCCAGTAGTATCACAGGGGACCAGCCCCAGCATTTT. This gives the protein CASSITGDQPQHF.

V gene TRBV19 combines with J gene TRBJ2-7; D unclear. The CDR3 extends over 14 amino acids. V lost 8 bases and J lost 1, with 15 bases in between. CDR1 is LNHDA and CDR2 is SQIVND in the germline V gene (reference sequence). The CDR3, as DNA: TGTGCCAGTGCCCCGACACGTAATTCCTACGAGCAGTACTTC. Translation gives CASAPTRNSYEQYF.

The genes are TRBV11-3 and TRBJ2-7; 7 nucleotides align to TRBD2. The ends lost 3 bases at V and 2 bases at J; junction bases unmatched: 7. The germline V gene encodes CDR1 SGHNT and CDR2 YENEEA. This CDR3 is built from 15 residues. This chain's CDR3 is CASSFPGGRPYEQYF. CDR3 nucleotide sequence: TGTGCCAGCAGCTTCCCTGGCGGGAGACCCTACGAGCAGTACTTC. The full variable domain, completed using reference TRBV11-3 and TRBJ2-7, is EAGVVQSPRYKIIEKKQPVAFWCNPISGHNTLYWYLQNLGQGPELLIRYENEEAVDDSQLPKDRFSAERLKGVDSTLKIQPAELGDSAVYLCASSFPGGRPYEQYFGPGTRLTVT.

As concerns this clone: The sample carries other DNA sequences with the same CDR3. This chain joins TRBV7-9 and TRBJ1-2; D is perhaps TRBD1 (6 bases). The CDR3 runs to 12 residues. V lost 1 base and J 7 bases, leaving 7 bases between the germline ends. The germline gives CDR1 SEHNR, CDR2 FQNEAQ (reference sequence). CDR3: CASSLEQGGYTF. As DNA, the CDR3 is TGTGCCAGCAGCTTAGAACAGGGTGGCTACACCTTC.

This chain's CDR3 is CASSLTGTDTQYF. CDR3 nucleotides: TGTGCCAGCAGTTTAACTGGCACAGATACGCAGTATTTT. The rearrangement links TRBV27 to TRBJ2-3; D unclear. The ends were cut back, 2 bases at V and 1 base at J, with 4 bases in the middle. This CDR3 is 13 amino acids long. From germline, CDR1 is MNHEY and CDR2 SMNVEV (reference sequence).

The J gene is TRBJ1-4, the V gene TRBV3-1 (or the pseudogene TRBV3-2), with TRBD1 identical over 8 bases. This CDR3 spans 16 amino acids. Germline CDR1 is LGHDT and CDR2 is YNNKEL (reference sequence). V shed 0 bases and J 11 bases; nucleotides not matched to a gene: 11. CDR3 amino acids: CASSQDVGAGGAKLFF. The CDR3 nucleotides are TGTGCCAGCAGCCAAGATGTGGGGGCAGGGGGCGCGAAACTGTTTTTT.

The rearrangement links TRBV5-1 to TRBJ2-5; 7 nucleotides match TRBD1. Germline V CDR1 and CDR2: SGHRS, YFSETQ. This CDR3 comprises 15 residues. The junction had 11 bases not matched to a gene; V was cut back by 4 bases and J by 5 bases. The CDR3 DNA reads TGCGCCAGCAGCGTACAGGGGATGGTTGCGGAGACCCAGTACTTC. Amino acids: CASSVQGMVAETQYF.

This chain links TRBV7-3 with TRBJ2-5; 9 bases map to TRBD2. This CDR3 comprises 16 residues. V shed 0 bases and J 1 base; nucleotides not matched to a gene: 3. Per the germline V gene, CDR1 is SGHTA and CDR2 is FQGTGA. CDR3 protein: CASSLTAGGPQETQYF. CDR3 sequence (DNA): TGTGCCAGCAGCTTAACAGCGGGAGGCCCCCAAGAGACCCAGTACTTC.

The CDR3 loop is CASSIRQQPYNEQFF. The CDR3, as DNA: TGTGCCAGTAGTATTAGACAGCAACCCTACAATGAGCAGTTCTTC. The chain employs TRBV19 and TRBJ2-1; TRBD1 might be the D (5 bases). Germline CDR1 is LNHDA and CDR2 is SQIVND (reference sequence). Trimming cost V 3 bases and J 2 bases, with 11 bases left between them. This CDR3 region has 15 residues. Variable domain in full (rest from reference TRBV19 and TRBJ2-1): DGGITQSPKYLFRKEGQNVTLSCEQNLNHDAMYWYRQDPGQGLRLIYYSQIVNDFQKGDIAEGYSVSREKKESFPLTVTSAQKNPTAFYLCASSIRQQPYNEQFFGPGTRLTVL.

CDR3 DNA: TGTGCCAGCCAGCAGGCAGGGGCTAACTATGGCTACACCTTC. Protein product: CASQQAGANYGYTF. The chain combines TRBV18 with TRBJ1-2, with TRBD1 as a possible D gene (6 bases). CDR3 size: 14 residues. The V gene lost 8 bases and the J gene lost 0 bases, with 13 bases spanning the gap. The V gene's germline CDR1 is KGHSH and CDR2 LQKENI.

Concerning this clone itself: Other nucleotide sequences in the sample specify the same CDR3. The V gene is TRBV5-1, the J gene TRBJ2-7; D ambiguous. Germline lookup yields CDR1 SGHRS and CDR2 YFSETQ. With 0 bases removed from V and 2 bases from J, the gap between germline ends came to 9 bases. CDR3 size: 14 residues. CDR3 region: CASSLVSGTYEQYF. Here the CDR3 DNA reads TGCGCCAGCAGCTTGGTCTCCGGTACCTACGAGCAGTACTTC.

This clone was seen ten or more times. The CDR3 sequence: CASSIGAGANTGELFF. CDR3 coding DNA: TGTGCCAGTAGTATAGGGGCGGGTGCGAACACCGGGGAGCTGTTTTTT. The chain uses TRBV19 and TRBJ2-2; D possibly corresponds to TRBD2 (5 bases). The germline gives CDR1 LNHDA, CDR2 SQIVND (reference sequence). V was clipped by 1 base and J by 0 bases, with 9 bases between them. The CDR3 consists of 16 residues.

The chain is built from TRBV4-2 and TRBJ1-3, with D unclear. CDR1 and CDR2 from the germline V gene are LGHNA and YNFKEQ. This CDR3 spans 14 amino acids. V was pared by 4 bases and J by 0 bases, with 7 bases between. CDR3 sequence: CASSPEHSGNTIYF. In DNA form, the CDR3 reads TGTGCCAGCAGCCCCGAACACTCTGGAAACACCATATATTTT.

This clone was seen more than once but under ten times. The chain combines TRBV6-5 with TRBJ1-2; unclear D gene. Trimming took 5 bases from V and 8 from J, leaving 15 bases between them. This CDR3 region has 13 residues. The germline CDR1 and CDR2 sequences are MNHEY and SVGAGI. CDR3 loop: CASSPTLGGGYTF. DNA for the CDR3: TGTGCCAGCAGTCCAACCCTCGGAGGCGGCTACACCTTC.

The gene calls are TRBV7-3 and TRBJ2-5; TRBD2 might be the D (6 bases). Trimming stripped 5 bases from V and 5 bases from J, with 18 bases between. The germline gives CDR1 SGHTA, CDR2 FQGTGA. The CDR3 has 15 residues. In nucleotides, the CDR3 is TGTGCCAGCAGCCCCTCCCGTGGAGGGGAGGAGACCCAGTACTTC. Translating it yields CASSPSRGGEETQYF.

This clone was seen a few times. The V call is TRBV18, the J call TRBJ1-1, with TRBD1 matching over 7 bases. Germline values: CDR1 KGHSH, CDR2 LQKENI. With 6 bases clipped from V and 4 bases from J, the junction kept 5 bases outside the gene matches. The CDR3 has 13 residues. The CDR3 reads CASSDSGGTEAFF. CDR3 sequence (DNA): TGTGCCAGCTCTGACTCAGGGGGCACTGAAGCTTTCTTT.

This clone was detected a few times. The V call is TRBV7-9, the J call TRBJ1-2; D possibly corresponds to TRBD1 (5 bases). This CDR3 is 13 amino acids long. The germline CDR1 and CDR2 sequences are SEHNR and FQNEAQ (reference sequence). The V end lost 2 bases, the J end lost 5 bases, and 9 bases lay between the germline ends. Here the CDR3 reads CASSLYQGYGYTF. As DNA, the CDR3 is TGTGCCAGCAGCTTATATCAGGGTTATGGCTACACCTTC.

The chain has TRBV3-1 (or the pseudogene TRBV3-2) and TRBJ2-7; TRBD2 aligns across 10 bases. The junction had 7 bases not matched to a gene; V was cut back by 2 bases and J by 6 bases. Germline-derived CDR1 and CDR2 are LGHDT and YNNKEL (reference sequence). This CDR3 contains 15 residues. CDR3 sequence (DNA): TGTGCCAGCAGCCAACTTACTAGCGGGACTGGCGAGCAGTACTTC. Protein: CASSQLTSGTGEQYF.

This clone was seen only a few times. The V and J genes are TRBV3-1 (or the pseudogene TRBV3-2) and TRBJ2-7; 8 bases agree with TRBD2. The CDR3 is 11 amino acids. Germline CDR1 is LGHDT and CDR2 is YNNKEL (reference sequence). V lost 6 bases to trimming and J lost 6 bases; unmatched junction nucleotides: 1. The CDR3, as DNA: TGTGCCAGCAGGCTAGCGGGCGAGCAGTACTTC. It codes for CASRLAGEQYF.

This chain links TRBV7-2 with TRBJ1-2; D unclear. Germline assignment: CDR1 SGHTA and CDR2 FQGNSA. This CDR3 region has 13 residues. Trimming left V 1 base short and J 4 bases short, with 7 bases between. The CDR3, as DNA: TGTGCCAGCAGCTTAGAGCGAATCTATGGCTACACCTTC. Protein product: CASSLERIYGYTF. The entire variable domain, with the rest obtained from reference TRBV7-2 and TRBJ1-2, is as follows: GAGVSQSPSNKVTEKGKDVELRCDPISGHTALYWYRQSLGQGLEFLIYFQGNSAPDKSGLPSDRFSAERTGGSVSTLTIQRTQQEDSAVYLCASSLERIYGYTFGSGTRLTVV.

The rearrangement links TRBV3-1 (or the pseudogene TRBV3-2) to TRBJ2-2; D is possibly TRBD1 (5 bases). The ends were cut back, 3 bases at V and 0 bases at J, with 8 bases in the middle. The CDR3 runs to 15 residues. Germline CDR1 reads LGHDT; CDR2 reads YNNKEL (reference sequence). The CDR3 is CASSQLTANTGELFF. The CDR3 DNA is TGTGCCAGCAGCCAGCTGACAGCGAACACCGGGGAGCTGTTTTTT.